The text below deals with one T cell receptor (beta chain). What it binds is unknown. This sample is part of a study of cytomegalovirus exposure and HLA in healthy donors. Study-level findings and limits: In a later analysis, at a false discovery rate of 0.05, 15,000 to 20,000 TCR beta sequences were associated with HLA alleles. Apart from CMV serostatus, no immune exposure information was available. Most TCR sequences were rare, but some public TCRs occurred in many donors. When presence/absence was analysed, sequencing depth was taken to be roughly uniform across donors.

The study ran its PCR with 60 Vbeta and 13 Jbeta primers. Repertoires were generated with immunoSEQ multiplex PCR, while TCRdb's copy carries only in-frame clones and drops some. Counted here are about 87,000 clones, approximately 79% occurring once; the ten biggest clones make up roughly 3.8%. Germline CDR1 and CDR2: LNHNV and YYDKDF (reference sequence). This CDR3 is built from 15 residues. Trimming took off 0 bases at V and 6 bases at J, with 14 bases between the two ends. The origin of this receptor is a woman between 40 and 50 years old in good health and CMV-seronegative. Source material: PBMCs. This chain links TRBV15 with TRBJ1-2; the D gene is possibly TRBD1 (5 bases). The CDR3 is CATSREGVYPDGYTF. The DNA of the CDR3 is TGTGCCACCAGCAGAGAAGGGGTCTATCCGGATGGCTACACCTTC.